Listed below are T cell receptor beta chains from one sample, sequenced in a study of T-cell reconstitution after alpha-beta-depleted transplantation in children. Via MiXCR, TCRdb re-called the PCR reads, giving one row per CDR3 protein. The data contain 90,000 to 130,000 distinct CDR3 sequences, around 10% of them singletons. The sequencing here drew on PBMCs, taken before TCRalphabeta/CD19-depleted stem cell transplant. The receptors come from a boy aged 2 to 10 with acute lymphoblastic leukemia, due to receive a stem cell transplant. The CDR3 runs from the conserved cysteine through the conserved F or W. A D gene is named only where the DNA matches it firmly. Clone size, where shown, is once, few, many, or a class for clones that have expanded.

d_gene: TRBD1; v_gene: TRBV7-8; abundance: few; j_gene: TRBJ2-1; CDR3aa: CASSLAGTGGNEQFF; CDR3nt: TGTGCCAGCAGCTTAGCGGGGACAGGGGGCAATGAGCAGTTCTTC
d_gene: NA; v_gene: TRBV2; abundance: few; j_gene: TRBJ2-5; CDR3aa: CASMRDFGETQYF; CDR3nt: TGTGCCAGCATGCGGGACTTTGGAGAGACCCAGTACTTC
d_gene: NA; v_gene: TRBV28; abundance: once; j_gene: TRBJ1-2; CDR3aa: CATLPVRIYGYTF; CDR3nt: TGTGCCACCCTACCTGTCCGAATCTATGGCTACACCTTC
d_gene: NA; v_gene: TRBV12-3/TRBV12-4; abundance: many; j_gene: TRBJ2-4; CDR3aa: CASSPGQGGIQYF; CDR3nt: TGTGCCAGCAGCCCGGGGCAGGGGGGCATTCAGTACTTC
d_gene: TRBD2; v_gene: TRBV2; abundance: few; j_gene: TRBJ2-1; CDR3aa: CASSESSGRTYNEQFF; CDR3nt: TGTGCCAGCAGTGAATCTAGCGGGAGAACCTACAATGAGCAGTTCTTC
d_gene: TRBD2; v_gene: TRBV12-3/TRBV12-4; abundance: many; j_gene: TRBJ2-2; CDR3aa: CASSTREAGELFF; CDR3nt: TGTGCCAGCAGTACCCGGGAGGCCGGGGAGCTGTTTTTT
d_gene: TRBD1; v_gene: TRBV5-1; abundance: NA; j_gene: TRBJ1-2; CDR3aa: CASSLDPGQRGYTF; CDR3nt: TGCGCCAGCAGCTTGGATCCGGGACAGCGTGGCTACACCTTC
d_gene: TRBD1; v_gene: TRBV20-1; abundance: NA; j_gene: TRBJ2-2; CDR3aa: CSAKQGDTGELFF; CDR3nt: TGCAGTGCGAAACAGGGGGACACCGGGGAGCTGTTTTTT
d_gene: NA; v_gene: TRBV20-1; abundance: few; j_gene: TRBJ1-5; CDR3aa: CSASLTLRGPQHF; CDR3nt: TGCAGTGCTAGCCTCACCCTTCGGGGGCCCCAGCATTTT
d_gene: TRBD2; v_gene: TRBV15; abundance: many; j_gene: TRBJ2-3; CDR3aa: CATSREREKTDTQYF; CDR3nt: TGTGCCACCAGCAGAGAGCGGGAGAAAACAGATACGCAGTATTTT
d_gene: NA; v_gene: TRBV19; abundance: NA; j_gene: TRBJ2-1; CDR3aa: CASRPGGVASGEQFF; CDR3nt: TGTGCCAGTAGGCCTGGGGGAGTGGCCTCGGGTGAGCAGTTCTTC
d_gene: TRBD1; v_gene: TRBV10-2; abundance: NA; j_gene: TRBJ1-2; CDR3aa: CASSEYRTGKDYGYTF; CDR3nt: TGCGCCAGCAGTGAGTACCGGACAGGGAAAGACTATGGCTACACCTTC
d_gene: NA; v_gene: TRBV27; abundance: few; j_gene: TRBJ2-7; CDR3aa: CASSSGSVRTEQYF; CDR3nt: TGTGCCAGCAGTTCGGGCTCCGTCCGGACCGAGCAGTACTTC
d_gene: NA; v_gene: TRBV4-1; abundance: NA; j_gene: TRBJ2-7; CDR3aa: CASSQEKLAGEQYF; CDR3nt: TGCGCCAGCAGCCAAGAGAAACTGGCAGGCGAGCAGTACTTC
d_gene: TRBD2; v_gene: TRBV7-9; abundance: NA; j_gene: TRBJ2-7; CDR3aa: CASSSGTSGTAYEQYF; CDR3nt: TGTGCCAGCAGTTCAGGGACTAGCGGGACCGCCTACGAGCAGTACTTC
d_gene: TRBD1; v_gene: TRBV6-5; abundance: few; j_gene: TRBJ2-3; CDR3aa: CATGQGTDTQYF; CDR3nt: TGTGCCACCGGACAGGGCACAGATACGCAGTATTTT
d_gene: NA; v_gene: TRBV6-4; abundance: few; j_gene: TRBJ1-1; CDR3aa: CASSAGENTEAFF; CDR3nt: TGTGCCAGCAGTGCGGGCGAGAACACTGAAGCTTTCTTT
d_gene: NA; v_gene: TRBV12-3/TRBV12-4; abundance: many; j_gene: TRBJ2-7; CDR3aa: CASSLYSAGRYEQYF; CDR3nt: TGTGCCAGCAGTTTGTATTCGGCAGGGCGCTACGAGCAGTACTTC
d_gene: TRBD2; v_gene: TRBV20-1; abundance: NA; j_gene: TRBJ2-5; CDR3aa: CSAGTHWTSGEQETQYF; CDR3nt: TGCAGTGCCGGGACTCACTGGACTAGCGGGGAACAAGAGACCCAGTACTTC
d_gene: TRBD1; v_gene: TRBV25-1; abundance: few; j_gene: TRBJ2-7; CDR3aa: CASSARQGLGYEQYF; CDR3nt: TGTGCCAGCAGTGCCCGACAGGGATTGGGCTACGAGCAGTACTTC
d_gene: NA; v_gene: TRBV19; abundance: NA; j_gene: TRBJ2-3; CDR3aa: CASSIVRLWDRRLYF; CDR3nt: TGTGCCAGTAGTATAGTCCGCCTGTGGGACCGCCGTCTCTATTTT
d_gene: NA; v_gene: TRBV14; abundance: NA; j_gene: TRBJ1-1; CDR3aa: CASSLQGRMNTEAFF; CDR3nt: TGTGCCAGCAGCCTCCAGGGGAGAATGAACACTGAAGCTTTCTTT
d_gene: TRBD2; v_gene: TRBV5-1; abundance: NA; j_gene: TRBJ2-3; CDR3aa: CASSFGLAGGGTDTQYF; CDR3nt: TGCGCCAGCAGCTTTGGACTAGCGGGAGGAGGGACAGATACGCAGTATTTT
d_gene: NA; v_gene: TRBV10-3; abundance: NA; j_gene: TRBJ2-5; CDR3aa: CAIGFQETQYF; CDR3nt: TGTGCCATCGGGTTTCAAGAGACCCAGTACTTC
d_gene: NA; v_gene: TRBV20-1; abundance: many; j_gene: TRBJ2-1; CDR3aa: CSARRAGRVNEQFF; CDR3nt: TGCAGTGCTAGAAGGGCAGGGCGGGTCAATGAGCAGTTCTTC
d_gene: NA; v_gene: TRBV5-1; abundance: few; j_gene: TRBJ2-5; CDR3aa: CASSLSETQYF; CDR3nt: TGCGCCAGCAGCTTAAGTGAGACCCAGTACTTC
d_gene: NA; v_gene: TRBV6-1; abundance: NA; j_gene: TRBJ2-5; CDR3aa: CASSEAGTPQETQYF; CDR3nt: TGTGCCAGCAGTGAAGCTGGGACCCCGCAAGAGACCCAGTACTTC
d_gene: NA; v_gene: TRBV5-1; abundance: few; j_gene: TRBJ2-1; CDR3aa: CASSLMGSGGLRNEQFF; CDR3nt: TGCGCCAGCAGCTTGATGGGAAGTGGGGGGCTTAGGAATGAGCAGTTCTTC
d_gene: NA; v_gene: TRBV18; abundance: few; j_gene: TRBJ2-3; CDR3aa: CASLSGTLSTDTQYF; CDR3nt: TGTGCCAGCCTGTCCGGGACCTTAAGCACAGATACGCAGTATTTT
d_gene: TRBD1; v_gene: TRBV20-1; abundance: NA; j_gene: TRBJ2-7; CDR3aa: CSAETGTGGFSEQYF; CDR3nt: TGCAGTGCTGAGACCGGGACAGGGGGCTTTTCCGAGCAGTACTTC
d_gene: NA; v_gene: TRBV7-2; abundance: many; j_gene: TRBJ2-6; CDR3aa: CASSFGRPGANVLTF; CDR3nt: TGTGCCAGCAGCTTCGGGAGACCTGGGGCCAACGTCCTGACTTTC
d_gene: TRBD2; v_gene: TRBV2; abundance: many; j_gene: TRBJ2-5; CDR3aa: CASMRLAGVEETQYF; CDR3nt: TGTGCCAGCATGCGACTAGCGGGAGTGGAAGAGACCCAGTACTTC
d_gene: TRBD1; v_gene: TRBV3-1; abundance: NA; j_gene: TRBJ2-3; CDR3aa: CASSQMTGTTQYF; CDR3nt: TGTGCCAGCAGCCAAATGACAGGGACAACGCAGTATTTT
d_gene: NA; v_gene: TRBV20-1; abundance: many; j_gene: TRBJ2-7; CDR3aa: CSARRRDSVYEQYF; CDR3nt: TGCAGTGCTCGCAGAAGAGATTCCGTCTACGAGCAGTACTTC
d_gene: NA; v_gene: TRBV6-5; abundance: NA; j_gene: TRBJ2-1; CDR3aa: CASSYSAEGPYNEQFF; CDR3nt: TGTGCCAGCAGTTACTCCGCGGAGGGCCCCTACAATGAGCAGTTCTTC
d_gene: TRBD1; v_gene: TRBV5-5; abundance: few; j_gene: TRBJ2-1; CDR3aa: CASSSQGGRYYNEQFF; CDR3nt: TGTGCCAGCAGTTCTCAAGGGGGCAGGTATTACAATGAGCAGTTCTTC
d_gene: TRBD1; v_gene: TRBV28; abundance: few; j_gene: TRBJ1-2; CDR3aa: CASSFRDRGLYGYTF; CDR3nt: TGTGCCAGCAGTTTCCGGGACAGGGGGCTTTATGGCTACACCTTC
d_gene: TRBD2; v_gene: TRBV6-1; abundance: many; j_gene: TRBJ2-1; CDR3aa: CASSMTSGTDEQFF; CDR3nt: TGTGCCAGCAGTATGACTAGCGGGACGGATGAGCAGTTCTTC
d_gene: NA; v_gene: TRBV20-1; abundance: few; j_gene: TRBJ2-6; CDR3aa: CSATSAGGANVLTF; CDR3nt: TGCAGTGCTACCTCTGCTGGCGGGGCCAACGTCCTGACTTTC
d_gene: TRBD2; v_gene: TRBV20-1; abundance: once; j_gene: TRBJ2-7; CDR3aa: CSARDETSGSYEQYF; CDR3nt: TGCAGTGCTAGAGATGAGACTAGCGGGAGTTACGAGCAGTACTTC
d_gene: NA; v_gene: TRBV20-1; abundance: NA; j_gene: TRBJ2-5; CDR3aa: CSASPPGGETQYF; CDR3nt: TGCAGTGCTAGCCCCCCAGGCGGAGAGACCCAGTACTTC
d_gene: NA; v_gene: TRBV2; abundance: many; j_gene: TRBJ2-1; CDR3aa: CASSSPAGDDHGREQFF; CDR3nt: TGTGCCAGCAGTTCACCGGCCGGGGATGACCACGGACGTGAGCAGTTCTTC
d_gene: NA; v_gene: TRBV10-3; abundance: NA; j_gene: TRBJ2-5; CDR3aa: CATLQGRYQETQYF; CDR3nt: TGTGCCACCTTGCAAGGGCGGTACCAAGAGACCCAGTACTTC
d_gene: NA; v_gene: TRBV5-1; abundance: many; j_gene: TRBJ2-7; CDR3aa: CASRRTDSTYEQYF; CDR3nt: TGCGCCAGCAGAAGAACAGACAGCACCTACGAGCAGTACTTC
d_gene: NA; v_gene: TRBV5-1; abundance: many; j_gene: TRBJ2-3; CDR3aa: CASRLFFEGHPTDTQYF; CDR3nt: TGCGCCAGCAGACTCTTCTTTGAGGGACACCCCACAGATACGCAGTATTTT
d_gene: NA; v_gene: TRBV7-9; abundance: few; j_gene: TRBJ1-3; CDR3aa: CASSSLVRSGNTIYF; CDR3nt: TGTGCCAGCAGCTCTCTAGTACGCTCTGGAAACACCATATATTTT
d_gene: NA; v_gene: TRBV5-1; abundance: many; j_gene: TRBJ2-3; CDR3aa: CASSVRRWGQQSTDTQYF; CDR3nt: TGCGCCAGCAGCGTTAGGCGTTGGGGTCAGCAATCCACAGATACGCAGTATTTT
d_gene: NA; v_gene: TRBV20-1; abundance: NA; j_gene: TRBJ2-1; CDR3aa: CSANDGLAGYNEQFF; CDR3nt: TGCAGTGCCAACGACGGGCTAGCTGGGTACAATGAGCAGTTCTTC
d_gene: NA; v_gene: TRBV30; abundance: once; j_gene: TRBJ2-1; CDR3aa: CAWSAGSDEQFF; CDR3nt: TGTGCCTGGAGTGCGGGGAGTGATGAGCAGTTCTTC
d_gene: TRBD2; v_gene: TRBV7-3; abundance: few; j_gene: TRBJ2-5; CDR3aa: CASGGGVGETQYF; CDR3nt: TGTGCCTCAGGCGGGGGGGTCGGGGAGACCCAGTACTTC
d_gene: NA; v_gene: TRBV20-1; abundance: many; j_gene: TRBJ1-5; CDR3aa: CSARRRVDHSNQPQHF; CDR3nt: TGCAGTGCTAGACGACGGGTGGACCACAGCAATCAGCCCCAGCATTTT
d_gene: TRBD1; v_gene: TRBV2; abundance: few; j_gene: TRBJ2-7; CDR3aa: CASKDRPYEQYF; CDR3nt: TGTGCCAGCAAGGACAGGCCTTACGAGCAGTACTTC
d_gene: TRBD1; v_gene: TRBV7-6; abundance: many; j_gene: TRBJ2-5; CDR3aa: CASSKQGWGTQYF; CDR3nt: TGTGCCAGCAGCAAACAGGGGTGGGGGACCCAGTACTTC
d_gene: TRBD1; v_gene: TRBV28; abundance: NA; j_gene: TRBJ2-5; CDR3aa: CASSEMTGPPETQYF; CDR3nt: TGTGCCAGCAGTGAAATGACAGGGCCGCCAGAGACCCAGTACTTC